This T cell receptor (beta chain) was recovered during a study of shared clonotypes between healthy human individuals. Study conclusions and caveats: Unshared clonotypes carried lower generation probabilities than those common to all four donors. Between a few donors, naive CD4 clonotypes were shared at a level of about 5%. The authors expected sequencing depth to affect clonotype sharing among donors.

Memory CD4+ cells were the fraction left after CD45RA+ naive selection. Assay used: immunoSEQ multiplex PCR; TCRdb lists only in-frame clones, some missing. This sample has 2 million to 2.5 million clones, with around 90% found just once. Note on this clone: Its antigen is undetermined.

The CDR3 extends over 14 amino acids. Germline CDR1 LNHDA, CDR2 SQIVND (reference sequence). The V end was cut by 6 bases, the J end by 4 bases, with 12 bases between. Sequenced input: naive CD4+ T cells from PBMCs. The sample's subset: CD45RA+ positively selected. The V call is TRBV19, the J call TRBJ2-2, with D perhaps TRBD2 (5 bases). This receptor was taken from a man younger than 30 in good health. Some clones in this sample may be carry-over from other donors' samples. The CDR3 coding sequence is TGTGCCAGTAGCGGCCCACTAGTCACCGGGGAGCTGTTTTTT. Amino acid sequence: CASSGPLVTGELFF.